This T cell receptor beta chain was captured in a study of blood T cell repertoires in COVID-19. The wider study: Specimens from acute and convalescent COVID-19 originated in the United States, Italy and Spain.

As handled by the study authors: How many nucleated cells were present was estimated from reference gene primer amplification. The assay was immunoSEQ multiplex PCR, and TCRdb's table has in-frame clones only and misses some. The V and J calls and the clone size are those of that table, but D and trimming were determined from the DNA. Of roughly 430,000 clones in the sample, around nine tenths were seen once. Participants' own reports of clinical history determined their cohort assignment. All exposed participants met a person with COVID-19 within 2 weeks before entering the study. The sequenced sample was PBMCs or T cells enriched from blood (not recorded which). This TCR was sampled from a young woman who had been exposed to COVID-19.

The chain's CDR3 is CASSLSGTVRGQGSPLHF. The CDR3 coding sequence is TGTGCCAGCAGTTTATCCGGGACGGTCAGGGGGCAGGGTTCACCCCTCCACTTT. The chain is built from TRBV28 and TRBJ1-6; TRBD1 agrees at 8 bases. V shed 1 base, J shed 9 bases, and the junction held 14 bases outside the gene matches. Per the germline V gene, CDR1 is MDHEN and CDR2 is SYDVKM. The CDR3 spans 18 residues.